This TCR beta chain is from a study of OX40 agonist ivuxolimab in advanced cancers. With regard to this clone: Its antigen is still unknown.

Broader study findings: Normalized expansion of T-cell clones was also low for some nonresponders.

This CDR3 has 15 residues. The germline V gene encodes CDR1 MNHNY and CDR2 SVGAGI (reference sequence). Between the trimmed V and J ends, which lost 2 bases and 1 base, there was a span of 11 bases. This table comes from immunoSEQ multiplex PCR, and its TCRdb copy is limited to in-frame clones, with some not included. Altogether under 150,000 clones are present, around 93% being singletons, with the ten largest covering 1%. The clonotype was recovered from an adult with an advanced solid tumor such as melanoma, head and neck, liver or kidney cancer. Material: CD4+ or CD8+ T cells sorted from blood, obtained in a trial of the OX40 agonist ivuxolimab. The chain couples TRBV6-6 to TRBJ1-1, with TRBD1 as a possible D gene (5 bases). Written as DNA, the CDR3 is TGTGCCAGCAGTTACCCCGGGACGGGGAACACTGAAGCTTTCTTT. It yields the protein CASSYPGTGNTEAFF.